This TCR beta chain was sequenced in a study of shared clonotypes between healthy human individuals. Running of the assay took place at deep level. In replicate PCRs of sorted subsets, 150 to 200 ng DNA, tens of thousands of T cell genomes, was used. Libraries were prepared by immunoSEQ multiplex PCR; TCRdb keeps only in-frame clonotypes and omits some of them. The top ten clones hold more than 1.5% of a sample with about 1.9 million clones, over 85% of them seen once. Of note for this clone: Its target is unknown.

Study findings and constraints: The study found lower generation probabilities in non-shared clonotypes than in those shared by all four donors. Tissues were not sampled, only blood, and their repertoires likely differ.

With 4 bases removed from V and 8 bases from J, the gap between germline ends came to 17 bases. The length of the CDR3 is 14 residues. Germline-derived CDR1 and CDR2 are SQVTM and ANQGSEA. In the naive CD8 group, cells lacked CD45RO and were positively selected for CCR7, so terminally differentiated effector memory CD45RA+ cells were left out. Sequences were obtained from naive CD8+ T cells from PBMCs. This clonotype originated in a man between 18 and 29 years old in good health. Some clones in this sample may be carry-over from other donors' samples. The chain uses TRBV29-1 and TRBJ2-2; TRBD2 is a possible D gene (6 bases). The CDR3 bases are TGCAGCGTTGGCGGGACGTCTATTAGGGGGGAGCTGTTTTTT. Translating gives CSVGGTSIRGELFF.